What follows are 7 T cell receptor delta chains derived from one specimen sequenced in a study of gamma-delta chains in newborns, infants, children. TCRdb reanalysed the reads with CATT. Found here are 4,500 to 5,000 delta-chain clones, approximately 3.5% of them singletons; the top ten hold roughly 13%. The specimen sequenced was blood. The receptors here all came from a child who was a newborn, infant or young child, either healthy, febrile or measles-vaccinated (not recorded which).

The chain joins TRDV1 to TRDJ1; 10 bases agree with TRDD3. The CDR3 covers 18 residues. V lost 4 bases to trimming and J lost 2 bases; unmatched junction nucleotides: 13. Germline CDR1 is TSWWSYY and CDR2 is QGS. This CDR3 reads CALGGFPILWGITDKLIF. In DNA, the CDR3 is TGTGCTCTTGGGGGCTTCCCCATCCTCTGGGGGATAACCGATAAACTCATCTTT.

This clone was seen more than once but under ten times. This rearrangement joins TRDV2 to TRDJ3; weak D call: TRDD3 (5 bases). V dropped 2 bases and J dropped 0 bases, with 13 bases sitting between them. Germline V gene data show CDR1 as GEAIGNYY and CDR2 as EKD. The CDR3 sequence is 18 residues long. The CDR3 nucleotides read TGTGCCTGTGACAGTACTGGTGCCTCCTCCTGGGACACCCGACAGATGTTTTTC. Translation: CACDSTGASSWDTRQMFF.

This clone was counted a few times. The same CDR3 can be traced to other DNA sequences in this sample. This chain uses TRDV2 with TRDJ3; 13 positions agree with TRDD3. With V trimmed by 3 bases and J by 0 bases, 10 bases remained unmatched. The CDR3 extends over 21 amino acids. Per the germline V gene, CDR1 is GEAIGNYY and CDR2 is EKD. The CDR3 is CACDSLLGDTRSSWDTRQMFF. CDR3 coding DNA: TGTGCCTGTGACTCCCTACTGGGGGATACGCGGAGCTCCTGGGACACCCGACAGATGTTTTTC.

This clone is medium-sized in the sample. Distinct nucleotide sequences in the sample also encode this CDR3. The J gene is TRDJ2, the V gene TRDV2; TRDD3 agrees at 10 bases. Unmatched junction bases numbered 2, after V lost 0 bases and J lost 5 bases. Germline V CDR1 and CDR2: GEAIGNYY, EKD. This CDR3 contains 15 residues. CDR3 DNA sequence: TGTGCCTGTGACACCTTGGGGGATACTACAGCACAACTCTTCTTT. This codes for CACDTLGDTTAQLFF.

This clone was counted once. Although no V gene was called, TRDJ1 is the J gene; TRDD3 is the table's D call and was not checked against the DNA. The CDR3 extends over 19 amino acids. The CDR3 sequence: CALGGSVLGDTPYTDKLIF. The CDR3 DNA is TGTGCTCTTGGGGGATCCGTACTAGGGGATACGCCGTACACCGATAAACTCATCTTT.

This clone is labeled as medium-sized. The rearrangement links TRAV29/DV5 to TRDJ1; 7 bases are shared with TRDD3. Trimming removed 0 bases from V and 1 base from J; junction bases left unmatched: 15. This CDR3 is 18 amino acids long. The germline V gene encodes CDR1 NSMFDY and CDR2 ISSIKDK. The CDR3 loop is CAASANPRGYVTTDKLIF. The CDR3, as DNA: TGTGCAGCAAGCGCGAACCCCCGAGGATACGTAACCACCGATAAACTCATCTTT.

This clone appeared a few times. One end of the junction does not line up with germline, which may come from a read error. V gene TRDV3 combines with J gene TRDJ1, with 9 positions matching TRDD3. The length of the CDR3 is 21 residues. Per the germline V gene, CDR1 is TVYSNPD and CDR2 is GDNSRS (reference sequence). CDR3 nucleotide sequence: TGCGCCTTCCGACACCAGAACCACCTAATACGGGGGATACCTTACACCGATAAACTCATCTTT. It is translated as CAFRHQNHLIRGIPYTDKLIF.